The source of this T cell receptor beta chain is a study of cytomegalovirus exposure and HLA in healthy donors. Study results and caveats: Cytomegalovirus-associated status was assigned to about 150 TCR beta chains. Rare TCR sequences dominated, though some public TCRs recurred in many donors.

Produced via immunoSEQ multiplex PCR; TCRdb's table is partial and in-frame only. The repertoire consists of approximately 240,000 clones, with about 89% occurring once and the leading ten covering more than 1%. Worth noting for this clone: The antigen is undetermined.

V shed 6 bases and J shed 11 bases, with 22 bases lying between them. Germline CDR1 and CDR2: SGHVS and FNYEAQ. The CDR3 totals 14 residues. The donors were members of the validation cohort comprising some 130 subjects, separate from the roughly 700-subject first cohort. The rearrangement uses TRBV7-6 and TRBJ1-1; the D is unclear. The sequenced sample was PBMCs. This clonotype was obtained from a woman under 30 in good health and CMV-seronegative. As DNA, the CDR3 is TGTGCCAGCAGTATATCGACGGAGGACGTTCGGGCTTTCTTT. Translation: CASSISTEDVRAFF.